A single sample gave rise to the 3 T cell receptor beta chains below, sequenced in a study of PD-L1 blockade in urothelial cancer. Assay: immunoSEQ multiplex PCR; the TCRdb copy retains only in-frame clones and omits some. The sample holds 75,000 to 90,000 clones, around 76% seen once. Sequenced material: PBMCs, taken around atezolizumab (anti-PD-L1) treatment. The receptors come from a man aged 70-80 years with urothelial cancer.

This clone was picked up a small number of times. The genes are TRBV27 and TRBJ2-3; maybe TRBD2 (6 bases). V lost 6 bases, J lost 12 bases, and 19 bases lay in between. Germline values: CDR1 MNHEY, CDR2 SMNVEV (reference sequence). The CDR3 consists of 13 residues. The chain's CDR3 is CASSLAEGGPQYF. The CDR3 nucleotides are TGTGCCAGCAGCCTCGCAGAGGGAGGCCCCCAGTATTTT.

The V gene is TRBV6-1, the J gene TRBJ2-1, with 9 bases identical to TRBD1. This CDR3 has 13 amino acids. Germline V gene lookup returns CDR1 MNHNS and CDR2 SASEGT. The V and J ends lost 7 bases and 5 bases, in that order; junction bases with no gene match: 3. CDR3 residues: CASTDRGDNEQFF. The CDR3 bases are TGTGCCAGCACTGACAGGGGGGACAATGAGCAGTTCTTC.

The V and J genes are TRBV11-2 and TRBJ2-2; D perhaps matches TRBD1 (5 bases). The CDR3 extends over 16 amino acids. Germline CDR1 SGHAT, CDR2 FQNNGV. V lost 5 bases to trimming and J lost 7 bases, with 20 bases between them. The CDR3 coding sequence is TGTGCCAGCAGCATCCAGGGTTTCCCGGGTGGCGGGGAGCTGTTTTTT. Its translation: CASSIQGFPGGGELFF.